This T cell receptor beta chain was profiled in a study of blood T cells in healthy people across ages. For the second PCR, which ran for about 6 to 12 cycles, a sample-barcoded 5' primer and a J-beta primer mix were used. TCRdb processed the 5' RACE reads anew with MiXCR; each CDR3 protein has one entry. The sample gives about 640,000 distinct CDR3 sequences, 58% of which show up once; roughly 34% is in the top ten. The CDR3 contains 15 residues. Losses at the gene ends were 4 bases for V and 6 bases for J; bases not matched to a gene: 9. Germline V gene data show CDR1 as MGHRA and CDR2 as YSYEKL. This clonotype appeared a few times.

Sequenced sample: blood. This sequence joins TRBV4-1 and TRBJ2-7; TRBD2 agrees at 10 bases. The receptor's source is a man in his 60s in good health. In nucleotides, the CDR3 is TGCGCCAGCAGCCGCTCTCCGGGACTAGCGTCCGAGCAGTACTTC. It yields the protein CASSRSPGLASEQYF.